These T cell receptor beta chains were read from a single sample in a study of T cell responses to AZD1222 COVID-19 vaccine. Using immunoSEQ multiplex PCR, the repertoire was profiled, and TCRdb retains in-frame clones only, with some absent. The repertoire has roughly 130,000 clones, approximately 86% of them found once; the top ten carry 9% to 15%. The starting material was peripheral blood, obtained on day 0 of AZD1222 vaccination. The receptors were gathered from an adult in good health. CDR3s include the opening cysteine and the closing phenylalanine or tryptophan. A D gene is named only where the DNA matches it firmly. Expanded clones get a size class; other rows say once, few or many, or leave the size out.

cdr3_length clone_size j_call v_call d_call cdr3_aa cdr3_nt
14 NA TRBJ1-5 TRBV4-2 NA CASSQTQGDQPQHF TGTGCCAGCAGCCAAACACAGGGAGATCAGCCCCAGCATTTT
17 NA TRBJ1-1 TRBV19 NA CASSSGQTYKGNTEAFF TGTGCCAGTAGTTCCGGACAGACTTATAAGGGGAACACTGAAGCTTTCTTT
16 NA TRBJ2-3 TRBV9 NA CASSAAGLGGTDTQYF TGTGCCAGCAGCGCGGCGGGCCTAGGGGGGACAGATACGCAGTATTTT
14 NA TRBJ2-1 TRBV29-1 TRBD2 CSVEPGLEDNEQFF TGCAGCGTTGAACCGGGACTAGAAGACAATGAGCAGTTCTTC
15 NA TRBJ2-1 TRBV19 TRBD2 CASSMGEREGHEQFF TGTGCCAGTAGTATGGGCGAGCGGGAGGGCCATGAGCAGTTCTTC
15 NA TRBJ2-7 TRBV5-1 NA CASSQDRDITYEQYF TGCGCCAGCAGCCAGGACCGGGACATAACCTACGAGCAGTACTTC
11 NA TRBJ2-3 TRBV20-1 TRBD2 CRGGNTDTQYF TGCAGGGGGGGGAACACAGATACGCAGTATTTT
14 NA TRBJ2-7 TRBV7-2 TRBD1 CASSPGQGTYEQYF TGTGCCAGCAGCCCGGGACAGGGGACCTACGAGCAGTACTTC
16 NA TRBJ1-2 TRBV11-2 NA CASSSPRNGAFYGYTF TGTGCCAGCAGCTCCCCCAGGAACGGGGCCTTTTACGGCTACACCTTC
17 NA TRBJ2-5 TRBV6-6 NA CASSPRAPSGIQETQYF TGTGCCAGCAGTCCTAGAGCCCCCTCAGGGATCCAAGAGACCCAGTACTTC
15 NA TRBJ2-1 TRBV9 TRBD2 CASSARASGSNEQFF TGTGCCAGCAGCGCCCGGGCTAGCGGGAGCAATGAGCAGTTCTTC
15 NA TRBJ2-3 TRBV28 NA CASSSHSGYTDTQYF TGTGCCAGCAGTTCTCATAGCGGATACACAGATACGCAGTATTTT
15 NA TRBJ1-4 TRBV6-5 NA CASSYSGRGGEKLFF TGTGCCAGCAGTTACTCGGGACGCGGGGGTGAAAAACTGTTTTTT
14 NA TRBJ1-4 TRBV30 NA CAWSGVATNEKLFF TGTGCCTGGAGTGGGGTTGCGACTAATGAAAAACTGTTTTTT
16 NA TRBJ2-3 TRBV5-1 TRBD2 CASSLVASGIADTQYF TGCGCCAGCAGCTTGGTAGCTAGCGGGATTGCAGATACGCAGTATTTT
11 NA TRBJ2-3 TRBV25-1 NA CASSNPDTQYF TGTGCCAGCAGTAATCCAGATACGCAGTATTTT
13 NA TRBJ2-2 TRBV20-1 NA CSASISESGELFF TGCAGTGCTAGTATTTCGGAATCCGGGGAGCTGTTTTTT
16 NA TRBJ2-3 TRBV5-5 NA CASSSGRTDSTDTQYF TGTGCCAGCAGCTCTGGGAGGACGGATAGCACAGATACGCAGTATTTT
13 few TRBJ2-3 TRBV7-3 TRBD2 CASSKREGDTQYF TGTGCCAGCAGCAAAAGGGAGGGAGATACGCAGTATTTT
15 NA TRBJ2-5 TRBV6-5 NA CASKGGGAHQETQYF TGTGCCAGCAAAGGGGGGGGAGCGCACCAAGAGACCCAGTACTTC
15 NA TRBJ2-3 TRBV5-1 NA CASSVGTRVGDTQYF TGCGCCAGCAGCGTCGGGACGCGAGTAGGCGATACGCAGTATTTT
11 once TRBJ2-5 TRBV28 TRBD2 CASSGGRRKDF TGTGCCAGCAGCGGCGGGAGGAGAAAAGACTTC
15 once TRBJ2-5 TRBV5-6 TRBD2 CASSLVLADLETQYF TGTGCCAGCAGCTTGGTCCTAGCGGATTTAGAGACCCAGTACTTC
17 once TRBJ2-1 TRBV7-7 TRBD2 CASSSSPSGGSYNEQFF TGTGCCAGCAGCTCTTCGCCTAGCGGGGGGTCCTACAATGAGCAGTTCTTC
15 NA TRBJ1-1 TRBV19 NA CASSIVGAVNTEAFF TGTGCCAGTAGTATCGTCGGGGCGGTGAACACTGAAGCTTTCTTT
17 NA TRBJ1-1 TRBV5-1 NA CASSLSAQAFMNTEAFF TGCGCCAGCAGCTTGAGTGCACAGGCTTTTATGAACACTGAAGCTTTCTTT
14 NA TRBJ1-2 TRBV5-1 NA CASSLEGEGYGYTF TGCGCCAGCAGCTTGGAAGGGGAAGGCTATGGCTACACCTTC
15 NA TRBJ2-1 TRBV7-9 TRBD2 CASSPRGGSYNEQFF TGTGCCAGCAGCCCTCGGGGGGGGAGTTACAATGAGCAGTTCTTC
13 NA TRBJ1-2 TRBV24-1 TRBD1 CATSDAYRGGYTF TGTGCCACCAGTGATGCGTACAGGGGTGGCTACACCTTC
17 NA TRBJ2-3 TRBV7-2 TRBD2 CASSLEAAGGDTDTQYF TGTGCCAGCAGCCTGGAAGCAGCGGGGGGGGACACAGATACGCAGTATTTT
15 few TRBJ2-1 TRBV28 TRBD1 CASSVGQGAVNEQFF TGTGCCAGCAGTGTAGGACAGGGGGCTGTCAATGAGCAGTTCTTC
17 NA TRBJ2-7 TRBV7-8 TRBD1 CASSSTGTGFSSYEQYF TGTGCCAGCAGCTCCACCGGGACAGGGTTTTCCTCCTACGAGCAGTACTTC
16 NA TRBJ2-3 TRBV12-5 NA CASGLGPGSSTDTQYF TGTGCTAGTGGTCTCGGACCTGGATCCAGCACAGATACGCAGTATTTT
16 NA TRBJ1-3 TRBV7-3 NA CASSPTLPPGRNTIYF TGTGCCAGCAGTCCCACCCTCCCTCCAGGGAGAAACACCATATATTTT
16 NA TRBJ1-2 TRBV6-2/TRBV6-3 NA CASSYSGRDRDYGYTF TGTGCCAGCAGTTACTCGGGCAGGGACCGGGACTATGGCTACACCTTC
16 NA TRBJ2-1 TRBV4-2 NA CASSQDGGGPYNEQFF TGTGCCAGCAGCCAAGATGGGGGGGGCCCCTACAATGAGCAGTTCTTC
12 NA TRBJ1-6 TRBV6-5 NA CASGNENSPLHF TGTGCCAGCGGAAACGAAAATTCACCCCTCCACTTT
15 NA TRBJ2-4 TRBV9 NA CASSVAPDRENIQYF TGTGCCAGCAGCGTAGCCCCGGACAGAGAAAACATTCAGTACTTC
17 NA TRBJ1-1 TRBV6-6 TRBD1 CASSRPTVTGGTTEAFF TGTGCCAGCAGTCGCCCTACTGTCACAGGGGGCACAACTGAAGCTTTCTTT
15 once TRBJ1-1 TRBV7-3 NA CASSLTRGAGTEAFF TGTGCCAGCAGCTTAACCCGGGGGGCAGGCACTGAAGCTTTCTTT
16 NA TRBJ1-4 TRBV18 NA CASSPPGTTTNEKLFF TGTGCCAGCTCACCCCCGGGAACTACAACTAATGAAAAACTGTTTTTT